This T cell receptor beta chain was captured by sequencing in a study of blood T cell repertoires in COVID-19. Across the study: Material from acute and convalescent COVID-19 was sourced from the United States, Italy and Spain. PBMCs, B-cell-depleted T cells, or T cells were the source of the cDNA or gDNA that made up the material.

Germline V gene lookup returns CDR1 MNHEY and CDR2 SVGAGI. V was pared by 7 bases and J by 1 base, with 10 bases between. The CDR3 length is 13 residues. Per the study methods: It was from reference gene primer amplification that nucleated cell counts were estimated. Only in-frame clones appear in the TCRdb table, and some are missing; sequencing was by immunoSEQ multiplex PCR. V and J calls and clone size come straight from that table; D and trimming were deduced from the DNA. The repertoire includes roughly 290,000 clones, nearly 90% of them detected once, and approximately 1.5% sits in the top ten. In assigning cohorts, the study relied on participant-reported clinical history.

This clonotype was obtained from a young woman with acute COVID-19. The chain employs TRBV6-5 and TRBJ1-2; no definite D call. Sequencing was performed on PBMCs or T cells enriched from blood (not recorded which). The CDR3 sequence: CASNDGINYGYTF. The CDR3 nucleotides read TGTGCCAGCAACGACGGGATTAACTATGGCTACACCTTC.